Presented here are 26 T cell receptor beta chains from one specimen sequenced in a study of molecular identifiers for immune sequencing clone quantification. From the PCR reads, TCRdb called clonotypes with MiXCR, one entry per CDR3 protein. The sample includes 65,000 or so distinct CDR3 sequences, 18% of them seen just once. Material for sequencing was naive CD8+ T cells from blood, with Jurkat cell RNA spiked in. Subset meaning: FACS-sorted CD8+CD4-CCR7+CD45RA+ naive T cells. The source of these receptors is a human donor in good health. Some libraries in this study had Jurkat cell RNA spiked in.

As regards this clonotype: Being one base from a much bigger clone, this may be a read error. This sequence joins TRBV10-1 and TRBJ2-7; 7 nucleotides match TRBD1. Germline values: CDR1 WNHNN, CDR2 SYGVQD (reference sequence). The CDR3 length is 13 residues. CDR3 sequence reads: CASCEQGPYEQYF. The DNA for the CDR3 is TGCGCCAGCTGTGAACAGGGGCCCTACGAGCAGTACTTC.

This clonotype was recorded many times. The chain employs TRBV7-9 and TRBJ2-3; TRBD2 agrees at 12 bases. V shed 4 bases, J shed 3 bases, and the junction held 11 bases outside the gene matches. Germline V gene data show CDR1 as SEHNR and CDR2 as FQNEAQ (reference sequence). The CDR3 length is 18 residues. Written as DNA, the CDR3 is TGTGCCAGCAGCTCAGGCCTAGCGGGAGGGCCAAGTACAGATACGCAGTATTTT. It encodes CASSSGLAGGPSTDTQYF.

The chain has TRBV4-1 and TRBJ2-3; 9 nucleotides agree with TRBD2. CDR1 and CDR2 (germline): MGHRA, YSYEKL. Trimming removed 4 bases from V and 3 bases from J; junction bases left unmatched: 8. CDR3 size: 16 residues. The CDR3 coding sequence is TGCGCCAGCAGCCCCCGGGATAGCGGGAGAACAGATACGCAGTATTTT. Translated, it gives CASSPRDSGRTDTQYF.

Notes on this clonotype: A much larger clone is a single base away; this may be a read error. J is TRBJ2-7 and V is TRBV12-3 or TRBV12-4; 9 bases map to TRBD1. The CDR3 is 15 amino acids. In DNA, the CDR3 is TGTGCCAGCAGTTCCCCGGGACAGGGATCCTACGAGCAGCACTTC. Translating it yields CASSSPGQGSYEQHF.

This clonotype was picked up many times. The chain links TRBV19 to TRBJ2-3; TRBD1 might be the D (6 bases). Trimming took 10 bases from V and 0 from J, leaving 17 bases between them. The CDR3 is 15 residues long. Germline V lookup: CDR1 LNHDA, CDR2 SQIVND (reference sequence). The CDR3 here is CATRAPGHSTDTQYF. CDR3 DNA: TGTGCCACTAGGGCCCCGGGACACAGCACAGATACGCAGTATTTT.

A word on this clonotype: It is likely a read error, because the conserved phenylalanine at the end of the CDR3 is missing. The chain recombines TRBV6-5 with TRBJ2-1; TRBD2 agrees at 11 bases. The CDR3 is made up of 15 amino acids. Germline V gene sequence: CDR1 MNHEY, CDR2 SVGAGI. J was trimmed by 4 bases and V by 6 bases; bases with no gene match: 5. The CDR3 DNA reads TGTGCCAGCAGATTAGGGACTAGCGGATACAATGAGCAGTTCTTA. Translating gives CASRLGTSGYNEQFL.

This clonotype has more than one count but fewer than ten. The J gene is TRBJ2-7, the V gene TRBV25-1, with 11 nucleotides matching TRBD1. The germline gives CDR1 MGHDK, CDR2 SYGVNS. The CDR3 covers 14 residues. V lost 6 bases and J lost 4; bases outside the gene matches: 5. CDR3 amino acids: CASSDGQGAYEQYF. The DNA for the CDR3 is TGTGCCAGCAGCGACGGACAGGGGGCTTACGAGCAGTACTTC.

This clonotype was seen ten or more times. The V and J genes are TRBV3-1 and TRBJ2-2, with TRBD2 as a possible D gene (6 bases). This CDR3 is 18 amino acids long. V lost 0 bases and J lost 3, with 17 bases in between. Per germline, CDR1 LGHDT and CDR2 YNNKEL (reference sequence). CDR3 sequence reads: CASSQDPSRESYTGELFF. CDR3 nucleotide sequence: TGTGCCAGCAGCCAAGATCCATCGCGGGAATCGTACACCGGGGAGCTGTTTTTT.

About this clonotype: A junction end diverges from the germline sequence, so it may reflect a read error. The chain recombines TRBV7-9 with TRBJ2-1, with D possibly TRBD2 on 6 matching bases. CDR3 size: 16 residues. Germline V gene sequence: CDR1 SEHNR, CDR2 FQNEAQ (reference sequence). CDR3 nucleotides: TGTGCCAGCAGCAGGAACCGGGACTCTTTTTACAATGAGCGGTTCTTC. Its protein product is CASSRNRDSFYNERFF.

This clonotype was observed at least ten times. The V gene is TRBV30, the J gene TRBJ1-1; TRBD1 agrees at 8 bases. The CDR3 has 16 amino acids. The ends lost 2 bases at V and 0 bases at J; junction bases unmatched: 8. Germline CDR1 GTSNPN, CDR2 SVGIG (reference sequence). CDR3 amino acids: CAWSPGQGRLNTEAFF. The CDR3 region has the DNA TGTGCCTGGAGTCCCGGACAGGGACGATTGAACACTGAAGCTTTCTTT.

This clonotype came up a few times. The V gene is TRBV6-2 or TRBV6-3, the J gene TRBJ2-7, with TRBD2 identical over 8 bases. Trimming cost V 8 bases and J 2 bases; bases outside gene matches: 2. CDR1 and CDR2 (germline): MNHEY, SVGEGT. The length of the CDR3 is 12 residues. Here the CDR3 reads CASREGPYEQYF. The CDR3 DNA reads TGTGCCAGCCGGGAGGGTCCCTACGAGCAGTACTTC.

There are a few counts of this clonotype. The chain recombines TRBV29-1 with TRBJ2-1; D may be TRBD1 (9 bases). V gave up 8 bases and J gave up 5 bases, with 22 bases separating them. CDR3 length: 15 residues. Germline CDR1 and CDR2: SQVTM and ANQGSEA. The CDR3: CSTHGRDRVHNEQFF. CDR3 bases: TGCAGCACCCACGGGAGGGACAGGGTACACAATGAGCAGTTCTTC.

There are a few counts of this clonotype. The chain links TRBV7-9 to TRBJ2-1; 8 bases match TRBD2. Per the germline V gene, CDR1 is SEHNR and CDR2 is FQNEAQ (reference sequence). With V trimmed by 6 bases and J by 8 bases, 9 bases remained unmatched. This CDR3 is built from 14 residues. CDR3 DNA sequence: TGTGCCAGCAGTTCCCGGGGGGGGATGGATGAGCAGTTCTTC. Translating it yields CASSSRGGMDEQFF.

This clonotype was observed at least ten times. The J gene is TRBJ2-5, the V gene TRBV27; TRBD2 aligns across 7 bases. Germline CDR1 is MNHEY and CDR2 is SMNVEV (reference sequence). The V gene end was trimmed by 6 bases and the J gene end by 1 base; junction bases not matched to a gene: 5. The CDR3 is 14 amino acids. The CDR3 DNA reads as TGTGCCAGCAGAAGGCGGGAGACCCAAGAGACCCAGTACTTC. It codes for CASRRRETQETQYF.

This clonotype has a count of ten or more. This chain links TRBV10-2 with TRBJ2-2; D ambiguous. There are 15 residues in the CDR3. V lost 6 bases and J 4 bases, leaving 15 bases between the germline ends. In germline, CDR1 is WSHSY, CDR2 SAAADI. Written as DNA, the CDR3 is TGCGCCAGCAGGCCCCCGGCTAGAGGCACCGGGGAGCTGTTTTTT. Residues: CASRPPARGTGELFF.

This clonotype was found many times. The V and J genes are TRBV11-2 and TRBJ2-7; no clear D. The CDR3 totals 16 residues. The V end was cut by 4 bases, the J end by 2 bases, with 18 bases between. CDR1 and CDR2 (germline): SGHAT, FQNNGV. This CDR3 reads CASSSYLDTGAYEQYF. CDR3 coding DNA: TGTGCCAGCAGCTCCTACCTTGACACCGGCGCCTACGAGCAGTACTTC.

The sample holds many counts of this clonotype. The chain is built from TRBV4-2 and TRBJ2-3; weak D call: TRBD1 (6 bases). This CDR3 has 15 residues. The germline gives CDR1 LGHNA, CDR2 YNFKEQ. The CDR3 nucleotides read TGTGCAACCAGCGAATCCGGGACAACTCTAGATACGCAGTATTTT. This gives the protein CATSESGTTLDTQYF.

A note on this clonotype: A much larger clone lies one base from this, so it may be a read error. The chain recombines TRBV28 with TRBJ2-7, with TRBD2 as a possible D gene (6 bases). This CDR3 is built from 12 residues. V lost 8 bases to trimming and J lost 5 bases, with 13 bases between them. Germline V gene sequence: CDR1 MDHEN, CDR2 SYDVKM. DNA for the CDR3: TGTGCCAGCTCGCGGGGAATCAACGAGCAGTACTTC. Its translation: CASSRGINEQYF.

This clonotype was recorded at least ten times. J is TRBJ2-3 and V is TRBV7-9; 11 nucleotides line up with TRBD2. There are 16 residues in the CDR3. With 2 bases clipped from V and 4 bases from J, the junction kept 5 bases outside the gene matches. Per the germline V gene, CDR1 is SEHNR and CDR2 is FQNEAQ (reference sequence). CDR3: CASSLRLAGRADTQYF. The CDR3, as DNA: TGTGCCAGCAGCTTAAGACTAGCGGGAAGGGCAGATACGCAGTATTTT.

The table lists this clonotype with many counts. This chain joins TRBV10-3 and TRBJ1-3; D may be TRBD1 (5 bases). The CDR3 is 14 amino acids. The germline V gene has CDR1 ENHRY and CDR2 SYGVKD. Trimming took off 11 bases at V and 0 bases at J, with 14 bases between the two ends. The CDR3 nucleotides read TGTGCCTCAGGACCGGGACTCTCTGGAAACACCATATATTTT. It encodes CASGPGLSGNTIYF.

The CDR3 here is CASMIWGQEIQYF. CDR3 coding DNA: TGTGCCTCCATGATCTGGGGGCAAGAGATACAGTACTTC. The chain uses TRBV28 and TRBJ2-5, with D possibly matching TRBD1 (6 bases). From germline, CDR1 is MDHEN and CDR2 SYDVKM. CDR3 size: 13 residues. V was shortened by 11 bases and J by 11 bases, with 24 bases between the two germline ends.

This clonotype came up many times. The chain recombines TRBV6-1 with TRBJ2-3, with a tentative D call TRBD2 (7 bases). The CDR3 extends over 16 amino acids. V was cut by 0 bases and J by 6 bases, with 16 bases left in between. Germline-derived CDR1 and CDR2 are MNHNS and SASEGT. The CDR3 loop is CASSEAGRGGGDTQYF. The CDR3 DNA reads as TGTGCCAGCAGTGAAGCGGGCAGGGGAGGGGGGGATACGCAGTATTTT.

This clonotype was picked up many times. This chain links TRBV4-1 with TRBJ1-2, with TRBD1 matching 10 bases. The J segment lost 8 bases and the V segment lost 0 bases, leaving 6 bases of the junction unmatched. The CDR3 is made up of 15 amino acids. Per germline, CDR1 MGHRA and CDR2 YSYEKL. The CDR3 reads CASSQEGQGYYGYTF. CDR3 DNA: TGCGCCAGCAGCCAAGAGGGACAGGGGTATTACGGCTACACCTTC.

In this sample, this clonotype turned up a few times. It may be a read error: a sequence one base away is much more abundant. The chain joins TRBV6-1 to TRBJ1-5; TRBD2 is a possible D gene (5 bases). The DNA end lines up better with TRBJ2-3; the J call may be wrong. CDR1 is MNHNS, CDR2 SASEGT, per germline. The CDR3 length is 15 residues. CDR3 nucleotide sequence: TGTGCCAGCAGCGAAGCCGAGATGGACTCTCGGCCCCAGTATTTT. Amino acid sequence: CASSEAEMDSRPQYF.

This clonotype was counted ten times or more. The rearrangement links TRBV5-4 to TRBJ2-7; D unresolved. Germline assignment: CDR1 SGHNT and CDR2 YYREEE (reference sequence). CDR3 length equals 14 residues. The V and J ends lost 0 bases and 5 bases respectively, with 12 bases between them. CDR3 residues: CASSLGGKPHEQYF. CDR3 DNA: TGTGCCAGCAGCTTGGGCGGCAAACCCCACGAGCAGTACTTC.

For this clonotype: Being one base from a much bigger clone, this may be a read error. CDR3 bases: TGTGCCAGCAGCCTATTCGGAGATACGCAGCATTTT. This sequence encodes CASSLFGDTQHF. The rearrangement joins TRBV27 to TRBJ2-3; no reliable D call. The J call is in doubt because the DNA end fits TRBJ1-5 better. The CDR3 has 12 amino acids. Looked up from germline, CDR1 is MNHEY and CDR2 is SMNVEV (reference sequence).